The rows below give T cell receptor beta chains drawn from one sample of a study of blood T cell repertoires in COVID-19. Clones were read by immunoSEQ multiplex PCR, and TCRdb kept only the in-frame ones, dropping some. The data hold under 50,000 clones, with around four fifths observed a single time. Sequenced material: peripheral blood. The origin of the receptors is a man aged 70 or older with acute or convalescent COVID-19. The CDR3 runs from the conserved cysteine through the conserved F or W. The D gene is left open where the match is weak. Some rows mark clone size as missing; the rest say once, few, many or name a class of expanded clone.

J: TRBJ2-2
size: -
D: -
V: TRBV21-1
CDR3: CASSKDRAGTGELFF
DNA: TGTGCCAGCAGCAAAGATAGGGCGGGCACCGGGGAGCTGTTTTTT

J: TRBJ1-4
size: -
D: -
V: TRBV19
CDR3: CASSMWAATNEKLFF
DNA: TGTGCCAGTAGTATGTGGGCTGCAACTAATGAAAAACTGTTTTTT

J: TRBJ1-3
size: -
D: -
V: TRBV30
CDR3: CAWSVSRNTIYF
DNA: TGTGCCTGGAGTGTAAGCCGGAACACCATATATTTT

J: TRBJ2-5
size: -
D: TRBD2
V: TRBV24-1
CDR3: CATSDLTSGKETQYF
DNA: TGTGCCACCAGTGATTTGACTAGCGGGAAAGAGACCCAGTACTTC

J: TRBJ2-4
size: -
D: -
V: TRBV11-2
CDR3: CASSLDLRVYIQYF
DNA: TGTGCCAGCAGCTTAGATTTACGAGTCTACATTCAGTACTTC

J: TRBJ2-2
size: few
D: TRBD2
V: TRBV15
CDR3: CATSMLSSGNLFF
DNA: TGTGCCACCAGCATGCTTTCTAGCGGGAATCTGTTTTTT

J: TRBJ1-2
size: -
D: -
V: TRBV28
CDR3: CASSLGGARAYYGYTF
DNA: TGTGCCAGCAGTCTGGGCGGGGCGCGCGCGTACTATGGCTACACCTTC

J: TRBJ1-1
size: -
D: TRBD1
V: TRBV11-2
CDR3: CASSAGQSNTEAFF
DNA: TGTGCCAGCAGCGCGGGACAGTCAAACACTGAAGCTTTCTTT

J: TRBJ2-1
size: -
D: -
V: TRBV29-1
CDR3: CSVGQSDEQFF
DNA: TGCAGCGTTGGGCAGTCCGATGAGCAGTTCTTC

J: TRBJ1-1
size: -
D: -
V: TRBV5-1
CDR3: CASSTGQSLNTEAFF
DNA: TGCGCCAGCAGCACAGGACAGTCTTTGAACACTGAAGCTTTCTTT

J: TRBJ1-6
size: -
D: -
V: TRBV5-6
CDR3: CASSLANREPLHF
DNA: TGTGCCAGCAGCTTGGCCAACAGGGAACCCCTCCACTTT

J: TRBJ1-6
size: -
D: TRBD1
V: TRBV19
CDR3: CASREDRSSYNSPLHF
DNA: TGTGCCAGTAGAGAGGACAGGAGCTCCTATAATTCACCCCTCCACTTT

J: TRBJ1-4
size: -
D: -
V: TRBV19
CDR3: CASSSSGKLFF
DNA: TGTGCCAGTAGTTCATCAGGGAAACTGTTTTTT

J: TRBJ2-7
size: -
D: -
V: TRBV9
CDR3: CASSVSLRDEQYF
DNA: TGTGCCAGCAGCGTCTCCCTACGCGACGAGCAGTACTTC

J: TRBJ1-2
size: -
D: TRBD1
V: TRBV7-8
CDR3: CASSLGTGGGYTF
DNA: TGTGCCAGCAGCTTAGGGACAGGGGGTGGCTACACCTTC

J: TRBJ1-3
size: -
D: TRBD1
V: TRBV19
CDR3: CASSISDRGADTIYF
DNA: TGTGCCAGTAGTATCTCAGACAGGGGAGCGGACACCATATATTTT

J: TRBJ1-2
size: -
D: TRBD1
V: TRBV7-8
CDR3: CASSSLQGLDGYTF
DNA: TGTGCCAGCAGCTCGTTACAGGGGCTTGATGGCTACACCTTC

J: TRBJ2-5
size: once
D: TRBD1
V: TRBV6-5
CDR3: CASSYGQGGETQYF
DNA: TGTGCCAGCAGTTACGGACAGGGGGGAGAGACCCAGTACTTC

J: TRBJ1-4
size: -
D: -
V: TRBV19
CDR3: CASINGGANEKLFF
DNA: TGTGCCAGTATCAACGGGGGAGCTAATGAAAAACTGTTTTTT

J: TRBJ2-7
size: -
D: -
V: TRBV28
CDR3: CASRSARGPYEQYF
DNA: TGTGCCAGCAGGTCAGCACGAGGGCCCTACGAGCAGTACTTC

J: TRBJ1-2
size: -
D: TRBD1
V: TRBV10-3
CDR3: CARYQGQGWYGYTF
DNA: TGTGCCAGATACCAGGGACAGGGATGGTATGGCTACACCTTC

J: TRBJ1-4
size: -
D: -
V: TRBV11-2
CDR3: CASSTNPTNEKLFF
DNA: TGTGCCAGCAGCACAAATCCAACTAATGAAAAACTGTTTTTT

J: TRBJ1-4
size: -
D: TRBD1
V: TRBV5-5
CDR3: CASSLVTGTGQEKLFF
DNA: TGTGCCAGCAGTTTGGTCACCGGGACAGGGCAAGAGAAACTGTTTTTT

J: TRBJ2-1
size: -
D: -
V: TRBV30
CDR3: CAWSVGAYNEQFF
DNA: TGTGCCTGGAGTGTAGGGGCCTACAATGAGCAGTTCTTC

J: TRBJ1-1
size: -
D: -
V: TRBV15
CDR3: CATSRGQMNTEAFF
DNA: TGTGCCACCAGCAGAGGACAAATGAACACTGAAGCTTTCTTT

J: TRBJ1-3
size: once
D: -
V: TRBV5-5
CDR3: CASSLDGVLIGNTIYF
DNA: TGTGCCAGCAGCTTGGACGGGGTCTTAATTGGAAACACCATATATTTT

J: TRBJ2-2
size: -
D: -
V: TRBV7-2
CDR3: CASSSIGGNTGELFF
DNA: TGTGCCAGCAGCTCCATCGGGGGGAACACCGGGGAGCTGTTTTTT

J: TRBJ1-6
size: -
D: -
V: TRBV4-3
CDR3: CASSQVSGFGDSPLHF
DNA: TGCGCCAGCAGCCAAGTATCAGGGTTTGGGGATTCACCCCTCCACTTT

J: TRBJ2-7
size: -
D: TRBD1
V: TRBV5-1
CDR3: CASSLDRGFSYEQYF
DNA: TGCGCCAGCAGCCTTGACAGGGGTTTCTCCTACGAGCAGTACTTC